This entry lists 21 T cell receptor beta chains sequenced from one sample in a study of PD-1 blockade in classical Hodgkin lymphoma. Relapse was seen in all patients after autologous stem cell transplantation, and brentuximab vedotin exposure was variable. Clones were read by immunoSEQ multiplex PCR, and TCRdb kept only the in-frame ones, dropping some. The sample lists under 100,000 clones; over 70% were seen once. The specimen was peripheral blood mononuclear cells (PBMCs), collected at baseline. These receptors all come from a human donor with classical Hodgkin lymphoma.

This chain links TRBV7-9 with TRBJ2-7; D could derive from TRBD1 or TRBD2 (5 bases each). Trimming removed 2 bases from V and 6 bases from J, with 17 bases in between. The CDR3 runs 15 residues. Germline V gene sequence: CDR1 SEHNR, CDR2 FQNEAQ (reference sequence). For the CDR3, the DNA is TGTGCCAGCAGCTTAAGGAACCGGGGCCTCGGCGAGCAGTACTTC. Its translation is CASSLRNRGLGEQYF.

The V call is TRBV11-2, the J call TRBJ2-7; possible D gene TRBD2, 6 bases. V shed 1 base and J shed 5 bases, with 9 bases lying between them. This CDR3 comprises 13 residues. Germline-derived CDR1 and CDR2 are SGHAT and FQNNGV. DNA of the CDR3: TGTGCCAGCAGCTTAGTTCGCGGGAACGAGCAGTACTTC. Protein sequence: CASSLVRGNEQYF.

J is TRBJ2-2 and V is TRBV7-3; 10 bases match TRBD2. Germline loops: CDR1 SGHTA, CDR2 FQGTGA. This CDR3 spans 22 amino acids. Trimming removed 1 base from V and 4 bases from J; junction bases left unmatched: 21. CDR3 region: CASSLKGEASGSPSLSTGELFF. For the CDR3, the DNA is TGTGCCAGCAGCTTAAAAGGTGAGGCTAGCGGGAGCCCCTCCCTTAGCACCGGGGAGCTGTTTTTT.

This chain joins TRBV19 and TRBJ2-2; D is possibly TRBD1 (5 bases). The CDR3 is made up of 15 amino acids. Germline loops: CDR1 LNHDA, CDR2 SQIVND (reference sequence). Trimming took off 7 bases at V and 1 base at J, with 13 bases between the two ends. As DNA, the CDR3 is TGTGCCAGTAAAAGGGGTAAGGGGAACACCGGGGAGCTGTTTTTT. This sequence encodes CASKRGKGNTGELFF.

V gene TRBV29-1 combines with J gene TRBJ1-4; 8 bases line up with TRBD1. V shed 5 bases, J shed 7 bases, and the junction held 9 bases outside the gene matches. The CDR3 spans 14 residues. Germline CDR1 reads SQVTM; CDR2 reads ANQGSEA. CDR3: CSVSRQGSGEKLFF. DNA of the CDR3: TGCAGCGTTTCCCGACAGGGGTCAGGTGAAAAACTGTTTTTT.

The chain is built from TRBV7-9 and TRBJ2-3; D is possibly TRBD2 (5 bases). Germline V gene lookup returns CDR1 SEHNR and CDR2 FQNEAQ (reference sequence). Trimming left V 1 base short and J 1 base short, with 9 bases between. The CDR3 consists of 15 residues. Here the CDR3 reads CASSLVILGTDTQYF. In DNA, the CDR3 is TGTGCCAGCAGCTTAGTTATACTAGGCACAGATACGCAGTATTTT.

This rearrangement joins TRBV19 to TRBJ2-3, with 13 bases matching TRBD2. CDR1 is LNHDA and CDR2 is SQIVND in the germline V gene (reference sequence). This CDR3 is built from 14 residues. The junction had 5 bases not matched to a gene; V was cut back by 8 bases and J by 6 bases. This chain's CDR3 is CASRTSGRVDTQYF. The CDR3 DNA follows: TGTGCCAGTCGGACTAGCGGGAGAGTGGATACGCAGTATTTT.

J is TRBJ2-3 and V is TRBV19, with D possibly matching TRBD1 (6 bases). The germline V and J ends were trimmed by 5 bases and 5 bases, with 23 bases remaining between them. CDR1 and CDR2 from the germline V gene are LNHDA and SQIVND (reference sequence). There are 17 residues in the CDR3. CDR3 amino acids: CASSDPRGATGRDTQYF. The CDR3 DNA follows: TGTGCCAGTAGTGACCCCAGGGGAGCAACGGGGAGAGATACGCAGTATTTT.

The chain employs TRBV10-2 and TRBJ2-3; 9 nucleotides line up with TRBD2. CDR1 and CDR2 (germline): WSHSY, SAAADI. After removal of 4 bases from V and 6 bases from J, the junction contained 8 bases not matched to a gene. CDR3 size: 15 residues. The DNA for the CDR3 is TGCGCCAGCAGTGGGGGTGCTAGCGGGGTGGATACGCAGTATTTT. It codes for CASSGGASGVDTQYF.

This clone has only one observation. The chain employs TRBV6-4 and TRBJ2-3; D might be TRBD2 (5 bases). V lost 4 bases and J lost 0, with 11 bases in between. Per the germline V gene, CDR1 is MRHNA and CDR2 is SNTAGT. The CDR3 spans 15 residues. The CDR3 DNA follows: TGTGCCAGCAGTGTGGACTCTACTAGCACAGATACGCAGTATTTT. Amino acid sequence: CASSVDSTSTDTQYF.

This chain joins TRBV27 and TRBJ1-6, with TRBD1 as a possible D gene (5 bases). CDR3 length: 16 amino acids. Deletions cut 5 bases from V and 7 bases from J, with 18 bases between. Germline V gene lookup returns CDR1 MNHEY and CDR2 SMNVEV (reference sequence). Written as DNA, the CDR3 is TGTGCCAGCAGTAACCGGGACGCAGGACCAAATTCACCCCTCCACTTT. This gives the protein CASSNRDAGPNSPLHF.

The chain employs TRBV11-3 and TRBJ2-3; 10 nucleotides agree with TRBD2. V lost 5 bases, J lost 9 bases, and 2 bases stayed unmatched. The CDR3 covers 12 residues. CDR1 SGHNT and CDR2 YENEEA come from the germline V gene. The chain's CDR3 is CASSGTSDTQYF. CDR3 nucleotide sequence: TGTGCCAGCAGCGGGACTAGCGACACGCAGTATTTT.

The V gene is TRBV10-3, the J gene TRBJ1-5; 7 nucleotides match TRBD1. Germline V gene sequence: CDR1 ENHRY, CDR2 SYGVKD. J gave up 0 bases and V 8 bases, and 1 base lay outside the gene matches. The CDR3 runs to 13 residues. CDR3 sequence: CAIGTDSNQPQHF. As DNA, the CDR3 is TGTGCCATCGGGACAGATAGCAATCAGCCCCAGCATTTT.

The J gene is TRBJ2-5, the V gene TRBV2; no clear D. The germline V gene has CDR1 SNHLY and CDR2 FYNNEI. V was pared by 5 bases and J by 3 bases, with 4 bases between. CDR3 length: 11 residues. DNA of the CDR3: TGTGCCAGCAGTTCCAAAGAGACCCAGTACTTC. Amino acid sequence: CASSSKETQYF.

The chain uses TRBV5-4 and TRBJ1-4; possible D gene TRBD1, 5 bases. Deletions cut 2 bases from V and 8 bases from J, with 10 bases between. Per the germline V gene, CDR1 is SGHNT and CDR2 is YYREEE (reference sequence). This CDR3 has 13 residues. As DNA, the CDR3 is TGTGCCAGCAGCTTCCAGGAGGGGGAAAAACTGTTTTTT. Translated, it gives CASSFQEGEKLFF.

This clone was picked up a small number of times. V usage is TRBV7-6 and J usage is TRBJ2-7; D not resolved. CDR3 length equals 13 residues. CDR1 SGHVS and CDR2 FNYEAQ come from the germline V gene. V gave up 2 bases and J gave up 4 bases, with 9 bases separating them. DNA for the CDR3: TGTGCCAGCAGCTTATTGGCAGGTTACGAGCAGTACTTC. Its protein product is CASSLLAGYEQYF.

This clone has a handful of counts. This chain connects TRBV5-1 to TRBJ1-1; 8 bases are shared with TRBD1. The germline CDR1 and CDR2 sequences are SGHRS and YFSETQ. The V and J ends lost 3 bases and 2 bases, in that order; junction bases with no gene match: 3. The CDR3 totals 14 residues. This CDR3 is CASSWGQANTEAFF. The DNA of the CDR3 is TGCGCCAGCAGCTGGGGACAGGCAAACACTGAAGCTTTCTTT.

The chain couples TRBV19 to TRBJ2-3; 9 bases map to TRBD2. CDR3 length: 17 amino acids. Germline V gene data show CDR1 as LNHDA and CDR2 as SQIVND (reference sequence). V gave up 1 base and J gave up 5 bases; unmatched junction bases: 10. The CDR3 DNA sequence: TGTGCCAGTAGTATAGGGGTTCGAGCGGGAGGCGGAGATACGCAGTATTTT. Its protein is CASSIGVRAGGGDTQYF.

The gene calls are TRBV7-9 and TRBJ1-4, with 9 bases fitting TRBD1. The junction had 9 bases not matched to a gene; V was cut back by 5 bases and J by 8 bases. CDR1 and CDR2 from the germline V gene are SEHNR and FQNEAQ (reference sequence). CDR3 length: 15 amino acids. The CDR3 DNA is TGTGCCAGCAGCCGCCGGGACAGGGAGGGAGAAAAACTGTTTTTT. It specifies CASSRRDREGEKLFF.

V usage is TRBV18 and J usage is TRBJ1-1; D call uncertain. This CDR3 spans 13 amino acids. The germline V gene has CDR1 KGHSH and CDR2 LQKENI. V gave up 3 bases and J gave up 2 bases, with 7 bases separating them. CDR3 in DNA: TGTGCCAGCTCACCTCAGAGAAACACTGAAGCTTTCTTT. Protein product: CASSPQRNTEAFF.

V usage is TRBV11-3 and J usage is TRBJ2-1; the match to TRBD2 covers 7 bases. Germline-derived CDR1 and CDR2 are SGHNT and YENEEA. V lost 5 bases, J lost 5 bases, and 6 bases stayed unmatched. This CDR3 is built from 14 residues. The CDR3 region is CASSRSGDNNEQFF. In nucleotides, the CDR3 is TGTGCCAGCAGCAGGAGCGGGGATAACAATGAGCAGTTCTTC.